This T cell receptor (beta chain) was obtained from a study of vaccination and CD4 T cells after COVID-19. About the research overall: SARS-CoV-2 positivity in convalescent patients was established by nasal swab PCR; under ten had mild and one severe disease. Overlapping peptides of the spike proteins of SARS-CoV-2, HCoV-NL63, HCoV-OC43 and HCoV-229E were used for cell stimulation. Convalescent patients gave post-COVID blood a median about 91 days post-diagnosis, range 35 to 161.

Cultured CD4+ T-cell DNA underwent Oncomine TCR Beta short-read sequencing. One entry per CDR3 protein results from TCRdb running MiXCR on the PCR reads. This table holds under 15,000 distinct CDR3 sequences, around a third found once. A remark on this clonotype: The antigen remains undetermined.

As to treatment: 10-day PBMC culture with coronavirus spike peptide pools or control peptides (ViraFEST assay). The authors replaced half the medium with fresh IL-2 medium on days 3 and 7. Per germline, CDR1 DFQATT and CDR2 SNEGSKA (reference sequence). This CDR3 contains 18 residues. The V and J ends lost 4 bases and 7 bases, in that order; junction bases with no gene match: 21. The sequence was collected from a human donor who had recovered from COVID-19. This sequence joins TRBV20-1 and TRBJ2-1, with 8 bases aligning to TRBD2. This sample comprised CD4+ T cells from blood, cultured in vitro, obtained after SARS-CoV-2 vaccination. In DNA, the CDR3 is TGCAGTGCTACCGAGGGGGGGGCGGGAGGACCTATACGGAATGAGCAGTTCTTC. Translated: CSATEGGAGGPIRNEQFF.